This T cell receptor beta chain was obtained from a study of cytomegalovirus exposure and HLA in healthy donors. Whole-study results and caveats: Only CMV serostatus was available as immune exposure information. In a later analysis, compared with equally common non-associated chains, HLA-associated beta chains were more expanded. The study put under 200 TCR beta chains on its list as cytomegalovirus-associated.

On this clone itself: The antigen is unknown.

Trimming cost V 1 base and J 5 bases, with 13 bases left between them. This CDR3 is built from 14 residues. Germline CDR1 and CDR2: SGHKS and YYEKEE (reference sequence). The PCR was carried out with 60 Vbeta primers and 13 Jbeta primers. Assay used: immunoSEQ multiplex PCR; TCRdb lists only in-frame clones, some missing. The specimen's table records around 53,000 clones. The sequencing input was PBMCs. This receptor was identified in a male donor in good health and CMV-seropositive. This rearrangement joins TRBV5-5 to TRBJ2-7; D may be TRBD1 (6 bases). CDR3 amino acids: CASSLPPGAHEQYF. In DNA form, the CDR3 reads TGTGCCAGCAGCTTGCCACCAGGGGCCCACGAGCAGTACTTC.